This T cell receptor (beta chain) stems from a study of blood T cell repertoires in COVID-19. Clones were read by immunoSEQ multiplex PCR, and TCRdb kept only the in-frame ones, dropping some. This sample carries about 160,000 clones, around 84% of them seen once, and the ten largest clones take about 3.5%. CDR1 and CDR2 from the germline V gene are SGHNT and YYREEE (reference sequence). V was cut by 2 bases and J by 4 bases, with 12 bases left in between. The CDR3 totals 14 residues. The sample consisted of peripheral blood. The V and J genes are TRBV5-4 and TRBJ1-2, with a possible D match to TRBD1 (5 bases). This clonotype originated in a human donor with acute or convalescent COVID-19. The donor label of this sample is uncertain. CDR3 nucleotides: TGTGCCAGCAGCTTAGACAGTGCCCTCTATGGCTACACCTTC. Its protein product is CASSLDSALYGYTF.